Shown below are 25 T cell receptor beta chains from a single sample sequenced in a study of shared clonotypes between healthy human individuals (dated by TCRdb to the early 2020s). Library creation used the immunoSEQ multiplex PCR assay. TCRdb limited this immuneACCESS table to in-frame rearrangements with V and J called. A share of clones is missing; checked studies link under half to unresolved V genes, and the rest is unexplained. Recorded for this sample are about 710,000 clones; 72% of them occurred a single time. The ten largest clones capture more than 1.5% of the sample. Sequencing was carried out using memory CD4+ T cells sorted from blood. What the cell subset or site label conveys for this sample: CD45RA-negative fraction. Receptor source: a woman in her twenties or thirties in good health.

The chain links TRBV5-1 to TRBJ2-2; the match to TRBD2 covers 8 bases. The CDR3 runs 15 residues. Germline values: CDR1 SGHRS, CDR2 YFSETQ. The V segment lost 0 bases and the J segment 7 bases; nucleotides outside the gene matches: 5. The CDR3 nucleotides read TGCGCCAGCAGCTTGGGAGCGGGAGCGGACGGGGAGCTGTTTTTT. Translation gives CASSLGAGADGELFF.

There are a few counts of this clone. Other DNA sequences in the same sample also yield this CDR3. The chain uses TRBV5-1 and TRBJ2-3, with D perhaps being TRBD1 or TRBD2 (5 bases each). The CDR3 is 14 residues long. Germline CDR1 reads SGHRS; CDR2 reads YFSETQ. The germline V and J ends were trimmed by 4 bases and 2 bases, with 11 bases remaining between them. The CDR3 spells CASSHGTLTDTQYF. CDR3 coding DNA: TGCGCCAGCAGCCACGGGACCCTCACAGATACGCAGTATTTT.

The chain employs TRBV6-1 and TRBJ1-3; D ambiguous. The V end was cut by 6 bases, the J end by 0 bases, with 9 bases between. Germline V gene sequence: CDR1 MNHNS, CDR2 SASEGT. This CDR3 contains 14 residues. The DNA for the CDR3 is TGTGCCAGCAGGGTCGTTGACTCTGGAAACACCATATATTTT. Its protein is CASRVVDSGNTIYF.

This chain joins TRBV29-1 and TRBJ2-5, with a possible D match to TRBD2 (7 bases). V was shortened by 6 bases and J by 4 bases, with 15 bases between the two germline ends. Germline CDR1 reads SQVTM; CDR2 reads ANQGSEA. This CDR3 spans 13 amino acids. The CDR3 DNA reads as TGCAGCGTCTACCGGGGGGCGGGAGAGACCCAGTACTTC. Residues: CSVYRGAGETQYF.

The chain carries TRBV11-2 and TRBJ2-1; 13 bases fit TRBD2. The J segment lost 7 bases and the V segment lost 7 bases, leaving 13 bases of the junction unmatched. This CDR3 comprises 17 residues. Germline CDR1 reads SGHAT; CDR2 reads FQNNGV. In DNA form, the CDR3 reads TGTGCCAGCAACCAAGGGGGGACTAGCGGGGCCGCTAATGAGCAGTTCTTC. Protein sequence: CASNQGGTSGAANEQFF.

The genes are TRBV29-1 and TRBJ2-3; 10 bases map to TRBD2. Germline CDR1 and CDR2: SQVTM and ANQGSEA. The CDR3 is 17 residues long. The junction had 13 bases not matched to a gene; V was cut back by 1 base and J by 6 bases. The CDR3 is CSVEGGLTSGPWDTQYF. The DNA of the CDR3 is TGCAGCGTTGAAGGGGGTTTGACTAGCGGGCCGTGGGATACGCAGTATTTT.

Note on this clone: Other DNA sequences from this sample encode an identical CDR3 as well. V and J are TRBV18 and TRBJ2-5; TRBD2 is a possible D gene (6 bases). This CDR3 comprises 12 residues. V gave up 3 bases and J gave up 5 bases, with 7 bases separating them. CDR1 and CDR2 (germline): KGHSH, LQKENI. CDR3 sequence (DNA): TGTGCCAGCTCACCTGGGGGGGAGACCCAGTACTTC. Translating it yields CASSPGGETQYF. The entire variable domain, with the rest obtained from reference TRBV18 and TRBJ2-5, is as follows: NAGVMQNPRHLVRRRGQEARLRCSPMKGHSHVYWYRQLPEEGLKFMVYLQKENIIDESGMPKERFSAEFPKEGPSILRIQQVVRGDSAAYFCASSPGGETQYFGPGTRLLVL.

This chain uses TRBV7-9 with TRBJ2-1; D unresolved. This CDR3 has 13 amino acids. V was clipped by 1 base and J by 4 bases, with 5 bases between them. Germline V CDR1 and CDR2: SEHNR, FQNEAQ (reference sequence). CDR3 residues: CASSLGAYNEQFF. CDR3 nucleotides: TGTGCCAGCAGCTTAGGCGCTTACAATGAGCAGTTCTTC. Full variable domain (outside the CDR3, taken from reference TRBV7-9 and TRBJ2-1): DTGVSQNPRHKITKRGQNVTFRCDPISEHNRLYWYRQTLGQGPEFLTYFQNEAQLEKSRLLSDRFSAERPKGSFSTLEIQRTEQGDSAMYLCASSLGAYNEQFFGPGTRLTVL.

The chain joins TRBV6-5 to TRBJ1-1, with D possibly being TRBD1 (6 bases). This CDR3 comprises 14 residues. From germline, CDR1 is MNHEY and CDR2 SVGAGI. Trimming removed 2 bases from V and 7 bases from J, with 14 bases in between. This chain's CDR3 is CASSYGRGAGEAFF. The CDR3 nucleotides are TGTGCCAGCAGTTACGGTCGGGGGGCGGGTGAAGCTTTCTTT.

V and J are TRBV27 and TRBJ1-2, with 7 bases aligning to TRBD1. CDR3 length equals 14 residues. The ends lost 4 bases at V and 6 bases at J; junction bases unmatched: 8. CDR1 is MNHEY and CDR2 is SMNVEV in the germline V gene (reference sequence). The CDR3 reads CASSSRGGADGYTF. CDR3 bases: TGTGCCAGCAGTTCCAGGGGGGGCGCGGATGGCTACACCTTC.

This chain links TRBV6-5 with TRBJ1-2, with 7 bases identical to TRBD1. The CDR3 consists of 14 residues. The trim removed 5 bases at V and 7 bases at J, leaving 10 bases unmatched. CDR1 MNHEY and CDR2 SVGAGI come from the germline V gene. The CDR3 reads CASSRQGTFGGYTF. The CDR3 bases are TGTGCCAGCAGTCGACAGGGAACGTTTGGTGGCTACACCTTC.

Remarks on this clone: Within the sample, other DNA sequences also encode this same CDR3. The chain joins TRBV5-1 to TRBJ2-5; D call uncertain. The CDR3 contains 12 residues. The V gene's germline CDR1 is SGHRS and CDR2 YFSETQ. V was cut by 0 bases and J by 5 bases, with 5 bases left in between. DNA for the CDR3: TGCGCCAGCAGCTTGGCCCGGGAGACCCAGTACTTC. Amino acid sequence: CASSLARETQYF. The full variable domain, completed using reference TRBV5-1 and TRBJ2-5, is KAGVTQTPRYLIKTRGQQVTLSCSPISGHRSVSWYQQTPGQGLQFLFEYFSETQRNKGNFPGRFSGRQFSNSRSEMNVSTLELGDSALYLCASSLARETQYFGPGTRLLVL.

At least ten counts were recorded for this clone. The genes are TRBV19 and TRBJ2-5; 9 positions agree with TRBD1. The CDR3 covers 15 residues. Germline CDR1 LNHDA, CDR2 SQIVND (reference sequence). V shed 3 bases, J shed 5 bases, and the junction held 7 bases outside the gene matches. CDR3 in amino acids: CASSMQQGALETQYF. The CDR3 nucleotides are TGTGCCAGTAGTATGCAACAGGGGGCGCTGGAGACCCAGTACTTC.

The table lists this clone with many counts. The identical CDR3 is also encoded by other nucleotide sequences in the sample. This chain joins TRBV7-8 and TRBJ2-7, with 9 bases lining up with TRBD1. CDR3 length: 17 amino acids. Germline V gene lookup returns CDR1 SGHVS and CDR2 FQNEAQ. The V and J ends lost 1 base and 6 bases, in that order; junction bases with no gene match: 13. The CDR3 here is CASSLVVGVQGAREQYF. As DNA, the CDR3 is TGTGCCAGCAGCTTAGTAGTCGGTGTACAGGGGGCTCGCGAGCAGTACTTC. Complete variable domain (other parts from reference TRBV7-8 and TRBJ2-7): GAGVSQSPRYKVAKRGQDVALRCDPISGHVSLFWYQQALGQGPEFLTYFQNEAQLDKSGLPSDRFFAERPEGSVSTLKIQRTQQEDSAVYLCASSLVVGVQGAREQYFGPGTRLTVT.

This clone was detected a few times. The chain recombines TRBV7-2 with TRBJ1-1; 9 bases line up with TRBD1. The germline V gene has CDR1 SGHTA and CDR2 FQGNSA. V lost 5 bases and J lost 1; bases outside the gene matches: 8. This CDR3 is built from 16 residues. CDR3 nucleotides: TGTGCCAGCAGCCCCAGGACAGGGGCAGGGAACACTGAAGCTTTCTTT. It is translated as CASSPRTGAGNTEAFF.

This chain connects TRBV6-5 to TRBJ2-5; a weak D match, TRBD2 (7 bases). The CDR3 is 14 amino acids. Trimming took off 10 bases at V and 4 bases at J, with 19 bases between the two ends. The germline gives CDR1 MNHEY, CDR2 SVGAGI. This chain's CDR3 is CANPKGGGGETQYF. CDR3 in DNA: TGTGCCAACCCCAAGGGGGGGGGAGGAGAGACCCAGTACTTC.

The chain combines TRBV11-2 with TRBJ2-7, with D possibly being TRBD1 (6 bases). V lost 1 base and J 4 bases, leaving 8 bases between the germline ends. The germline V gene encodes CDR1 SGHAT and CDR2 FQNNGV. The CDR3 consists of 13 residues. DNA of the CDR3: TGTGCCAGCAGCTTAGGACAGGTTTACGAGCAGTACTTC. This translates into CASSLGQVYEQYF.

This clone was detected only a few times. Other DNA sequences in this specimen translate into the identical CDR3. The chain combines TRBV11-2 with TRBJ2-3; unclear D gene. Germline loops: CDR1 SGHAT, CDR2 FQNNGV. CDR3 length: 13 amino acids. Trimming removed 2 bases at V and 0 bases at J, with 3 bases between. CDR3 loop: CASSLPSTDTQYF. CDR3 sequence (DNA): TGTGCCAGCAGCTTACCTAGCACAGATACGCAGTATTTT.

Only a few counts were recorded for this clone. This rearrangement joins TRBV7-3 to TRBJ2-5; 13 bases agree with TRBD2. With V trimmed by 1 base and J by 3 bases, 8 bases remained unmatched. The germline CDR1 and CDR2 sequences are SGHTA and FQGTGA. The CDR3 is made up of 18 amino acids. Here the CDR3 DNA reads TGTGCCAGCAGCTTAAAGGGGCCGGGACTAGCGGGGAAAGAGACCCAGTACTTC. This encodes CASSLKGPGLAGKETQYF.

This CDR3 reads CASSLGTGGDGNTIYF. The DNA for the CDR3 is TGTGCCAGCAGCTTAGGAACAGGGGGCGACGGAAACACCATATATTTT. V usage is TRBV7-9 and J usage is TRBJ1-3, with 9 bases identical to TRBD1. This CDR3 contains 16 residues. J lost 4 bases, V lost 1 base, and 5 bases had no gene match. Germline CDR1 reads SEHNR; CDR2 reads FQNEAQ (reference sequence).

The V gene is TRBV18, the J gene TRBJ2-1; TRBD1 agrees at 8 bases. Germline values: CDR1 KGHSH, CDR2 LQKENI. Unmatched junction bases numbered 8, after V lost 5 bases and J lost 5 bases. CDR3 size: 15 residues. The CDR3 DNA sequence: TGTGCCAGCTCAACGGGGACAGGACTCAACAATGAGCAGTTCTTC. Translation: CASSTGTGLNNEQFF.

The chain links TRBV13 to TRBJ2-1; 12 bases fit TRBD2. The CDR3 length is 18 residues. Losses at the gene ends were 0 bases for V and 5 bases for J; bases not matched to a gene: 8. Looked up from germline, CDR1 is PRHDT and CDR2 is FYEKMQ (reference sequence). CDR3: CASSLGRLRTSGNNEQFF. In DNA form, the CDR3 reads TGTGCCAGCAGCTTAGGCAGGTTAAGGACTAGCGGGAACAATGAGCAGTTCTTC.

The rearrangement links TRBV28 to TRBJ2-2, with D tentatively TRBD1 (6 bases). V dropped 4 bases and J dropped 2 bases, with 11 bases sitting between them. The CDR3 runs to 15 residues. Germline loops: CDR1 MDHEN, CDR2 SYDVKM. CDR3 nucleotides: TGTGCCAGCAGTTCACCAGGGGACAACACCGGGGAGCTGTTTTTT. As protein: CASSSPGDNTGELFF.

The CDR3 DNA sequence: TGTGCCAGCAGCTTCCAGACAGGGTCGGAGACCCAGTACTTC. Translated, it gives CASSFQTGSETQYF. The chain recombines TRBV7-2 with TRBJ2-5, with 7 bases aligning to TRBD1. This CDR3 has 14 amino acids. V was clipped by 3 bases and J by 5 bases; unmatched bases: 6. Germline V gene lookup returns CDR1 SGHTA and CDR2 FQGNSA.

CDR3 sequence (DNA): TGTGCCAGCAGCTTAGATCTGGGGGACAGGGGGCTTACCGGGGAGCTGTTTTTT. As protein: CASSLDLGDRGLTGELFF. The chain uses TRBV11-2 and TRBJ2-2; 12 nucleotides match TRBD1. V dropped 0 bases and J dropped 5; count of bases not matched to a gene: 7. The CDR3 contains 18 residues. The germline gives CDR1 SGHAT, CDR2 FQNNGV.